These 30 T cell receptor beta chains originate from one sample sequenced in a study of T cells expressing NK-cell markers. TCRdb reprocessed the 5' RACE reads; each CDR3 protein has one entry and no DNA is given. In all, the sample yields some 390,000 distinct CDR3 sequences. Material for sequencing was blood T cells: a sorted CD56 or NKG2C T cell subset, CD4+ or CD8+ T cells, or bulk PBMC T cells (not recorded which). These receptors came from a woman aged 50 to 60 in good health.

The chain uses TRBV5-1 and TRBJ2-3; absent DNA, TCRdb's TRBD2 call cannot be checked. The CDR3 has 13 residues. Germline CDR1 and CDR2: SGHRS and YFSETQ. CDR3 sequence reads: CASSDAGGKTQYF.

The gene calls are TRBV4-2 and TRBJ2-3; TCRdb gives TRBD2 as the D gene, but with no DNA this cannot be confirmed. This CDR3 spans 16 amino acids. Germline V gives CDR1 LGHNA, CDR2 YNFKEQ. The CDR3 spells CASSPSEQSSTDTQYF.

The chain couples TRBV20-1 to TRBJ1-3. Germline CDR1 and CDR2: DFQATT and SNEGSKA (reference sequence). CDR3 size: 13 residues. CDR3 in amino acids: CSAILGVGNTIYF.

This chain uses TRBV20-1 with TRBJ2-5; TCRdb lists TRBD1, though no DNA is available to test this call. Per the germline V gene, CDR1 is DFQATT and CDR2 is SNEGSKA (reference sequence). This CDR3 contains 13 residues. CDR3 amino acids: CSVGGAVRETQYF.

CDR3 amino acids: CASSRLGWGNEQFF. The chain carries TRBV18 and TRBJ2-1. The CDR3 length is 14 residues. Germline CDR1 KGHSH, CDR2 LQKENI.

The V call is TRBV6-4, the J call TRBJ2-1; TCRdb lists TRBD1, though no DNA is available to test this call. This CDR3 spans 14 amino acids. Germline CDR1 reads MRHNA; CDR2 reads SNTAGT. CDR3 residues: CASSDGTAGNEQFF.

This sequence joins TRBV5-1 and TRBJ2-3; TCRdb reports TRBD1, a call that lacks DNA to check it against. In germline, CDR1 is SGHRS, CDR2 YFSETQ. CDR3 size: 15 residues. This chain's CDR3 is CASRLLRQGADTQYF.

The genes are TRBV24-1 and TRBJ2-1; TCRdb returns TRBD2, unconfirmable since there is no DNA. Germline V gene lookup returns CDR1 KGHDR and CDR2 SFDVKD. The CDR3 sequence is 19 residues long. CDR3 residues: CATSDFGASGHRKYNEQFF.

The chain recombines TRBV6-5 with TRBJ2-3. There are 14 residues in the CDR3. Per the germline V gene, CDR1 is MNHEY and CDR2 is SVGAGI. This CDR3 reads CASSRLDLTDTQYF.

This chain connects TRBV7-9 to TRBJ2-5; TCRdb names TRBD2, which stays unverified in the absence of DNA. Germline-derived CDR1 and CDR2 are SEHNR and FQNEAQ (reference sequence). The CDR3 is 15 amino acids. This CDR3 is CASSYPGTSRIIQYF.

This chain joins TRBV11-3 and TRBJ1-1; absent DNA, TCRdb's TRBD1 call cannot be checked. The CDR3 consists of 15 residues. Germline V gene sequence: CDR1 SGHNT, CDR2 YENEEA. The CDR3 spells CASSSQPSGGTEAFF.

V and J are TRBV11-2 and TRBJ2-1; the TCRdb D gene call, TRBD2, has no DNA to confirm it. This CDR3 spans 19 amino acids. CDR1 SGHAT and CDR2 FQNNGV come from the germline V gene. CDR3 protein: CASGPPGTSGKSVYNEQFF.

V and J are TRBV19 and TRBJ2-2. Germline lookup yields CDR1 LNHDA and CDR2 SQIVND (reference sequence). The CDR3 covers 14 residues. CDR3 loop: CASSIRQDTGELFF.

The gene calls are TRBV20-1 and TRBJ2-5; the D call of TRBD1 rests on TCRdb alone, since no DNA is present to check it. This CDR3 is built from 13 residues. Germline V lookup: CDR1 DFQATT, CDR2 SNEGSKA (reference sequence). CDR3 protein: CSASGGWLETQYF.

The J gene is TRBJ2-7, the V gene TRBV5-6; TCRdb picks TRBD2, but there is no DNA to check that call. Germline V gene sequence: CDR1 SGHDT, CDR2 YYEEEE. CDR3 length equals 13 residues. CDR3 region: CASSLTSAREQYF.

The V and J genes are TRBV7-7 and TRBJ2-1; there is no DNA to check the TCRdb D call of TRBD1. The germline V gene has CDR1 SSHAT and CDR2 FNYEAQ (reference sequence). The CDR3 has 13 amino acids. The CDR3: CASSTTGYNEQFF. The full variable domain, with the rest looked up from reference TRBV7-7 and TRBJ2-1, is GAGVSQSPRYKVTKRGQDVTLRCDPISSHATLYWYQQALGQGPEFLTYFNYEAQPDKSGLPSDRFSAERPEGSISTLTIQRTEQRDSAMYRCASSTTGYNEQFFGPGTRLTVL.

The chain links TRBV11-2 to TRBJ2-3; the TRBD2 assignment by TCRdb is unverifiable without DNA. CDR3 length: 17 residues. From germline, CDR1 is SGHAT and CDR2 FQNNGV. The CDR3 reads CASSLVGRASKRDTQYF. Using reference TRBV11-2 and TRBJ2-3 for the parts outside the CDR3, the full variable domain is EAGVAQSPRYKIIEKRQSVAFWCNPISGHATLYWYQQILGQGPKLLIQFQNNGVVDDSQLPKDRFSAERLKGVDSTLKIQPAKLEDSAVYLCASSLVGRASKRDTQYFGPGTRLTVL.

V usage is TRBV6-6 and J usage is TRBJ2-7; absent DNA, TCRdb's TRBD1 call cannot be checked. CDR3 length equals 12 residues. Germline V lookup: CDR1 MNHNY, CDR2 SVGAGI (reference sequence). The CDR3 loop reads CASSPLRGEQYF.

J is TRBJ2-7 and V is TRBV29-1; TCRdb selects TRBD2, and the lack of DNA leaves this call unchecked. CDR1 is SQVTM, CDR2 ANQGSEA, per germline. The CDR3 has 13 amino acids. CDR3 protein: CSVGTTSAYEQYF.

The chain's CDR3 is CASSWREGIDNEQFF. The chain recombines TRBV7-9 with TRBJ2-1; TCRdb reports TRBD2, a call that lacks DNA to check it against. Germline V lookup: CDR1 SEHNR, CDR2 FQNEAQ (reference sequence). The CDR3 has 15 amino acids.

This sequence joins TRBV3-1 and TRBJ2-7; absent DNA, TCRdb's TRBD1 call cannot be checked. This CDR3 is 14 amino acids long. Germline-derived CDR1 and CDR2 are LGHDT and YNNKEL (reference sequence). The CDR3 loop reads CASSQQTGTYEQYF.

The chain is built from TRBV20-1 and TRBJ2-1. The CDR3 is 11 amino acids. Germline lookup yields CDR1 DFQATT and CDR2 SNEGSKA (reference sequence). The CDR3 here is CSVANYNEQFF.

Here the CDR3 reads CASSLAGDSYNEQFF. The rearrangement joins TRBV4-2 to TRBJ2-1. Germline CDR1 and CDR2: LGHNA and YNFKEQ. The CDR3 has 15 amino acids.

V gene TRBV20-1 combines with J gene TRBJ2-2. The germline V gene encodes CDR1 DFQATT and CDR2 SNEGSKA (reference sequence). This CDR3 has 12 residues. The CDR3 protein is CSARLSAGELFF.

This sequence joins TRBV5-5 and TRBJ1-2; TCRdb reports TRBD1, a call that lacks DNA to check it against. The CDR3 is made up of 15 amino acids. Germline CDR1 reads SGHKS; CDR2 reads YYEKEE (reference sequence). Here the CDR3 reads CASSSRDRGLHGYTF.

The rearrangement uses TRBV24-1 and TRBJ2-2; TCRdb indicates TRBD1, and absent DNA this call remains unverified. Germline V gene sequence: CDR1 KGHDR, CDR2 SFDVKD. This CDR3 has 16 amino acids. The CDR3 loop is CATSDQETGVTGELFF.

The gene calls are TRBV20-1 and TRBJ2-5; as DNA is missing, the TRBD2 call by TCRdb cannot be tested. This CDR3 region has 15 residues. Germline CDR1 DFQATT, CDR2 SNEGSKA (reference sequence). This chain's CDR3 is CSARPASGRVETQYF.

The chain joins TRBV6-5 to TRBJ1-1; TCRdb outputs TRBD1, but without DNA this stays unchecked. This CDR3 comprises 15 residues. The germline gives CDR1 MNHEY, CDR2 SVGAGI. The CDR3 protein is CASSYQYRVNTEAFF.

This chain joins TRBV4-2 and TRBJ2-3. The CDR3 is 16 amino acids. CDR1 and CDR2 (germline): LGHNA, YNFKEQ. This CDR3 is CASSQQRGAGTDTQYF.

V and J are TRBV20-1 and TRBJ2-5; TCRdb gives TRBD2 as the D gene, but with no DNA this cannot be confirmed. The CDR3 is 13 residues long. Germline V CDR1 and CDR2: DFQATT, SNEGSKA (reference sequence). CDR3 region: CAPTRSGQETQYF.